This TCR beta chain was sequenced during a study of metastatic and nonmetastatic thyroid tumors. General study results and limits: Across blood and tumor, TCR beta diversity in malignant thyroid tumors was reportedly significantly higher than in benign nodules.

How the authors handled the data: To classify distant metastasis in papillary thyroid cancer, a model was built from CDR3 differences across clinicopathological groups. TCRdb re-called clones from the PCR reads using MiXCR. The V and J calls come from TCRdb's annotation, not from the publication. The data show 30,000 to 45,000 clones, less than 30% seen once. This clone was counted a few times. Its antigen remains unidentified. Thyroid surgery had not been preceded by any treatment in any patient. Unmatched junction bases numbered 9, after V lost 6 bases and J lost 2 bases. Germline-derived CDR1 and CDR2 are SNHLY and FYNNEI. The length of the CDR3 is 15 residues.

The sequenced sample was blood. The rearrangement joins TRBV2 to TRBJ2-7; 8 positions match TRBD1. The sequence derives from a male donor with papillary thyroid cancer or a benign thyroid nodule (not recorded which). Some clones in this sample may be carry-over from other donors' samples. In DNA, the CDR3 is TGTGCCAGCAGGGTGGACAGGGAAAACCCCTACGAGCAGTACTTC. This gives the protein CASRVDRENPYEQYF.